The 16 T cell receptor beta chains reported below all come from one sample, sequenced in a study of blood T cell repertoires in COVID-19. Here immunoSEQ multiplex PCR was the method, and the copy in TCRdb shows in-frame clones only, minus some. The data hold fewer than 250,000 clones, with almost 90% observed a single time. The sequencing input was PBMCs or T cells enriched from blood (not recorded which). The receptors originated from a man in his thirties or forties who had been exposed to COVID-19.

This clone is a singleton in its sample. This chain links TRBV27 with TRBJ1-6; TRBD1 agrees at 8 bases. This CDR3 region has 14 residues. V lost 6 bases, J lost 5 bases, and 3 bases stayed unmatched. Germline CDR1 MNHEY, CDR2 SMNVEV (reference sequence). The CDR3 sequence: CASRSGGDNSPLHF. CDR3 bases: TGTGCCAGCAGGTCAGGGGGCGATAATTCACCCCTCCACTTT.

This clone occurred once. The chain links TRBV19 to TRBJ1-5, with unresolved D. This CDR3 contains 14 residues. Looked up from germline, CDR1 is LNHDA and CDR2 is SQIVND (reference sequence). Between the trimmed V and J ends, which lost 7 bases and 6 bases, there was a span of 16 bases. The CDR3 DNA follows: TGTGCCAGTACCCCGGTCGGGTTGGGTCAGCCCCAGCATTTT. This sequence encodes CASTPVGLGQPQHF.

The V and J genes are TRBV11-2 and TRBJ1-3; D gene ambiguous. V was clipped by 6 bases and J by 2 bases, with 14 bases between them. Per germline, CDR1 SGHAT and CDR2 FQNNGV. This CDR3 has 15 amino acids. CDR3 in DNA: TGTGCCAGCAGTTTCCCGGCGGATGCTGGAAACACCATATATTTT. It codes for CASSFPADAGNTIYF. Full variable domain (missing parts from reference TRBV11-2 and TRBJ1-3): EAGVAQSPRYKIIEKRQSVAFWCNPISGHATLYWYQQILGQGPKLLIQFQNNGVVDDSQLPKDRFSAERLKGVDSTLKIQPAKLEDSAVYLCASSFPADAGNTIYFGEGSWLTVV.

This clone was seen a single time. The rearrangement links TRBV3-1 (or the pseudogene TRBV3-2) to TRBJ2-3, with 10 bases that match TRBD1. CDR3 length equals 14 residues. The junction had 2 bases not matched to a gene; V was cut back by 4 bases and J by 4 bases. The V gene's germline CDR1 is LGHDT and CDR2 YNNKEL (reference sequence). The CDR3: CASSRQGAADTQYF. The CDR3 coding sequence is TGTGCCAGCAGCCGACAGGGGGCAGCAGATACGCAGTATTTT.

This clone showed up just once. The V call is TRBV6-5, the J call TRBJ1-6, with D tentatively TRBD1 (5 bases). The CDR3 has 13 amino acids. The V and J ends lost 7 bases and 15 bases respectively, with 19 bases between them. Germline CDR1 and CDR2: MNHEY and SVGAGI. The DNA for the CDR3 is TGTGCCAGCACCACCCCGGGGGGTGATCACCTCCACTTT. Translation gives CASTTPGGDHLHF.

The chain is built from TRBV6-8 and TRBJ2-5; TRBD2 agrees at 12 bases. Germline values: CDR1 MNHGY, CDR2 SAAAGT. Losses at the gene ends were 6 bases for V and 5 bases for J; bases not matched to a gene: 7. This CDR3 contains 15 residues. CDR3 nucleotide sequence: TGTGCCAGCAGGGAAGGACTAGCGGGGAGGGAGACCCAGTACTTC. Amino acids: CASREGLAGRETQYF.

The rearrangement joins TRBV28 to TRBJ2-7; D remains unclear. CDR1 is MDHEN and CDR2 is SYDVKM in the germline V gene. The V end lost 5 bases, the J end lost 2 bases, and 10 bases lay between the germline ends. The CDR3 is 13 amino acids. CDR3 amino acids: CASSAGSPYEQYF. CDR3 nucleotide sequence: TGTGCCAGCAGTGCCGGGTCACCCTACGAGCAGTACTTC.

This chain connects TRBV5-1 to TRBJ2-5, with D perhaps matching TRBD2 (7 bases). Trimming pared 3 bases from V and 4 bases from J, leaving 16 bases between. The CDR3 is made up of 15 amino acids. The V gene's germline CDR1 is SGHRS and CDR2 YFSETQ. The CDR3 here is CASSWTGGAGETQYF. The CDR3 DNA follows: TGCGCCAGCAGCTGGACTGGGGGGGCTGGAGAGACCCAGTACTTC.

V and J are TRBV6-5 and TRBJ2-5, with TRBD1 matching over 9 bases. The CDR3 consists of 16 residues. CDR1 MNHEY and CDR2 SVGAGI come from the germline V gene. Trimming cost V 0 bases and J 4 bases; bases outside gene matches: 6. The CDR3 spells CASSYSYGTGIETQYF. CDR3 DNA sequence: TGTGCCAGCAGTTACTCCTACGGGACAGGGATAGAGACCCAGTACTTC.

The CDR3 DNA reads as TGCGCCAGCAAAGCGGACAGGTCGATTGGAGAGCAGTTCTTC. Amino acids: CASKADRSIGEQFF. This chain links TRBV10-1 with TRBJ2-1; the match to TRBD1 covers 7 bases. Per germline, CDR1 WNHNN and CDR2 SYGVQD (reference sequence). J lost 10 bases, V lost 7 bases, and 13 bases had no gene match. This CDR3 spans 14 amino acids.

This chain connects TRBV7-2 to TRBJ1-4; no clear D gene. With 1 base removed from V and 10 bases from J, the gap between germline ends came to 13 bases. In germline, CDR1 is SGHTA, CDR2 FQGNSA. The CDR3 runs to 14 residues. The DNA of the CDR3 is TGTGCCAGCAGCTTAGGGTGGCTGGAGGGAAAACTGTTTTTT. Its protein is CASSLGWLEGKLFF.

This clone was recorded only once. This CDR3 reads CASSLAWGGNTEAFF. The CDR3 DNA sequence: TGTGCCAGCAGCTTAGCGTGGGGGGGGAACACTGAAGCTTTCTTT. This chain uses TRBV7-8 with TRBJ1-1, with D possibly matching TRBD1 (5 bases). There are 15 residues in the CDR3. Trimming cost V 0 bases and J 1 base, with 9 bases left between them. CDR1 SGHVS and CDR2 FQNEAQ come from the germline V gene.

The chain combines TRBV5-1 with TRBJ2-5; TRBD2 might be the D (5 bases). The V and J ends lost 6 bases and 5 bases respectively, with 14 bases between them. Germline V gives CDR1 SGHRS, CDR2 YFSETQ. CDR3 length equals 13 residues. Here the CDR3 DNA reads TGCGCCAGCAACACGGGAACATCCGAGACCCAGTACTTC. Amino acid sequence: CASNTGTSETQYF. The full variable domain, with the rest looked up from reference TRBV5-1 and TRBJ2-5, is KAGVTQTPRYLIKTRGQQVTLSCSPISGHRSVSWYQQTPGQGLQFLFEYFSETQRNKGNFPGRFSGRQFSNSRSEMNVSTLELGDSALYLCASNTGTSETQYFGPGTRLLVL.

The CDR3 nucleotides read TGTGCCAGCAGTCGGGACAGCTATGGCTACACCTTC. The encoded protein is CASSRDSYGYTF. The gene calls are TRBV12-3 or TRBV12-4 and TRBJ1-2; TRBD1 aligns across 7 bases. V lost 5 bases to trimming and J lost 4 bases; unmatched junction nucleotides: 1. This CDR3 has 12 amino acids.

V and J are TRBV7-9 and TRBJ2-7; tentatively, D is TRBD1 (7 bases). V dropped 3 bases and J dropped 3 bases, with 15 bases sitting between them. This CDR3 contains 15 residues. Germline assignment: CDR1 SEHNR and CDR2 FQNEAQ (reference sequence). This CDR3 reads CASSFPRQGLYEQYF. CDR3 bases: TGTGCCAGCAGCTTTCCGAGACAGGGACTCTACGAGCAGTACTTC.

This sequence joins TRBV7-2 and TRBJ2-1; D perhaps matches TRBD2 (6 bases). The V gene lost 2 bases and the J gene lost 8 bases, with 10 bases spanning the gap. The CDR3 contains 13 residues. Germline V CDR1 and CDR2: SGHTA, FQGNSA. CDR3 coding DNA: TGTGCCAGCAGCTTATATCGGAGGGATGAGCAGTTCTTC. This codes for CASSLYRRDEQFF.